The present entry profiles one T cell receptor beta chain with its context. The CDR3 has 18 amino acids. Looked up from germline, CDR1 is LNHNV and CDR2 is YYDKDF (reference sequence). The V and J ends lost 3 bases and 7 bases respectively, with 24 bases between them. In the authors' methods: Estimation of nucleated cell counts was performed using reference gene primer amplification. The method was immunoSEQ multiplex PCR; TCRdb's version includes in-frame clones alone and lacks a portion of them. V and J calls and clone size are given by that table; D and trimming were obtained from the DNA. The sample has 200,000 to 250,000 clones; 89% are singletons. The source of the sample is a study of blood T cell repertoires in COVID-19. Across the study: COVID-19 samples, acute and convalescent, were from the United States, Italy and Spain. From T cells, B-cell-depleted T cells, or PBMCs came the material, which was cDNA or gDNA.

This chain joins TRBV15 and TRBJ2-2, with TRBD2 as a possible D gene (6 bases). This TCR came from a woman between 40 and 55 years old with acute or convalescent COVID-19. Sequenced material: peripheral blood. CDR3 in amino acids: CATSRGGGESSYIGELFF. The DNA of the CDR3 is TGTGCCACCAGCAGGGGGGGTGGGGAATCCTCATACATCGGGGAGCTGTTTTTT.